This T cell receptor (beta chain) originates from a study of T cell responses to AZD1222 COVID-19 vaccine. The study, taken as a whole, reports: The sample set comprised mostly white British donors with more females, and clonal diversity was possibly underestimated.

Some clones are missing from TCRdb's copy, which holds only in-frame ones; the method was immunoSEQ multiplex PCR. The sample records about 100,000 clones, roughly 89% being singletons. The junction had 8 bases not matched to a gene; V was cut back by 3 bases and J by 2 bases. The CDR3 totals 19 residues. Germline values: CDR1 SGDLS, CDR2 YYNGEE. As concerns this clone: The target antigen is unknown.

Sequences were derived from peripheral blood, sampled on day 0 of AZD1222 vaccination. V usage is TRBV9 and J usage is TRBJ2-2, with 15 bases aligning to TRBD2. The TCR comes from an adult in good health. In nucleotides, the CDR3 is TGTGCCAGCAGCGCCCCGGGACTAGCGGGGGGCCAAAACACCGGGGAGCTGTTTTTT. As protein: CASSAPGLAGGQNTGELFF.